These T cell receptor beta chains were read from a single sample in a study of T-cell memory formation after mild COVID-19. TCRdb used MiXCR to reprocess the 5' RACE reads, holding one entry per CDR3 protein. The sample consists of around 320,000 distinct CDR3 sequences, 14% of them appearing once. The sequencing input was PBMCs or a T cell subset sorted from them (not recorded which). These receptors originate from a man between 18 and 35 years old who had mild COVID-19 (a few samples of this study predate the infection). Cell type and time point are not known. Both conserved end residues are part of each CDR3. D genes are given only for firm matches. Rows may omit the clone size; those that give it use once, few, many or a size class.

cdr3_nt: TGCGCCAGCAGCTTGGTTCCGCAAATCTCCGAAAATGAGCAGTTCTTC; cdr3_aa: CASSLVPQISENEQFF; v_call: TRBV5-1; j_call: TRBJ2-1; d_call: .; clone_size: few
cdr3_nt: TGCGCCAGCAGCTTGGGCGGTACAGGGGCAGATACGCAGTATTTT; cdr3_aa: CASSLGGTGADTQYF; v_call: TRBV5-1; j_call: TRBJ2-3; d_call: TRBD1; clone_size: few
cdr3_nt: TGTGCCATCCTGCGTGGGACAGACACCTACAATGAGCAGTTCTTC; cdr3_aa: CAILRGTDTYNEQFF; v_call: TRBV12-3/TRBV12-4; j_call: TRBJ2-1; d_call: TRBD1; clone_size: many
cdr3_nt: TGCGCCAGCAGCCCCCTCACAGGGACGCAGTATTTT; cdr3_aa: CASSPLTGTQYF; v_call: TRBV5-1; j_call: TRBJ2-3; d_call: .; clone_size: few
cdr3_nt: TGTGCCAGCAGCTTCGGACAGGACAATGAAAAACTGTTTTTT; cdr3_aa: CASSFGQDNEKLFF; v_call: TRBV7-8; j_call: TRBJ1-4; d_call: TRBD1; clone_size: .
cdr3_nt: TGTGCCAGCAGACAACAGGGAGAGACCCAGTACTTC; cdr3_aa: CASRQQGETQYF; v_call: TRBV12-3/TRBV12-4; j_call: TRBJ2-5; d_call: .; clone_size: many
cdr3_nt: TGTGCCAGCTCACCCCGGTCTAGCGGGATACGAAATGAGCAGTTCTTC; cdr3_aa: CASSPRSSGIRNEQFF; v_call: TRBV18; j_call: TRBJ2-1; d_call: TRBD2; clone_size: .
cdr3_nt: TGTGCCAGCCGGGGGCCTAAGGAGACCCAGTACTTC; cdr3_aa: CASRGPKETQYF; v_call: TRBV28; j_call: TRBJ2-5; d_call: .; clone_size: .
cdr3_nt: TGTGCCAGCAGCTTGCCGGGACAGGGGACGGACACTGAAGCTTTCTTT; cdr3_aa: CASSLPGQGTDTEAFF; v_call: TRBV5-6; j_call: TRBJ1-1; d_call: TRBD1; clone_size: many
cdr3_nt: TGCGCCAGCAGCTTGGACTCGCCCTCGGATGAGCAGTTCTTC; cdr3_aa: CASSLDSPSDEQFF; v_call: TRBV5-1; j_call: TRBJ2-1; d_call: .; clone_size: .
cdr3_nt: TGTGCCATCAGTGGGACAGGGTCCAACGAGCAGTACTTC; cdr3_aa: CAISGTGSNEQYF; v_call: TRBV10-3; j_call: TRBJ2-7; d_call: TRBD1; clone_size: .
cdr3_nt: TGCGCCAGCAGCCAGGATCGGGGCATCAACACCGGGGAGCTGTTTTTT; cdr3_aa: CASSQDRGINTGELFF; v_call: TRBV4-3; j_call: TRBJ2-2; d_call: .; clone_size: few
cdr3_nt: TGCGCCAGCAGCCCTGGGACAGGGGGAGAGACCCAGTACTTC; cdr3_aa: CASSPGTGGETQYF; v_call: TRBV5-1; j_call: TRBJ2-5; d_call: TRBD1; clone_size: many
cdr3_nt: TGTGCCAGCAGCAGATCGGACGGCTACGACGAGCAGTACTTC; cdr3_aa: CASSRSDGYDEQYF; v_call: TRBV7-2; j_call: TRBJ2-7; d_call: .; clone_size: many
cdr3_nt: TGTGCCAGCAGTTACAGGGATGGGGGCGCGTTTAACTCACCCCTCCACTTT; cdr3_aa: CASSYRDGGAFNSPLHF; v_call: TRBV6-6; j_call: TRBJ1-6; d_call: .; clone_size: .
cdr3_nt: TGCGCCAGCAGAGAGCTGGATACGCAGTATTTT; cdr3_aa: CASRELDTQYF; v_call: TRBV10-2; j_call: TRBJ2-3; d_call: .; clone_size: .
cdr3_nt: TGTGCCAGCAGCTTGGTAGCGCGGGGGGTTGAAGAGACCCAGTACTTC; cdr3_aa: CASSLVARGVEETQYF; v_call: TRBV5-5; j_call: TRBJ2-5; d_call: TRBD2; clone_size: few
cdr3_nt: TGCGCCAGCAGCCAAATATCAAGCGGGGGGTTCTCCTACAATGAGCAGTTCTTC; cdr3_aa: CASSQISSGGFSYNEQFF; v_call: TRBV4-1; j_call: TRBJ2-1; d_call: TRBD2; clone_size: .
cdr3_nt: TGCAGTGCCCGGCGGGGGGCGCCGAATCAGCCCCAGCATTTT; cdr3_aa: CSARRGAPNQPQHF; v_call: TRBV20-1; j_call: TRBJ1-5; d_call: .; clone_size: .
cdr3_nt: TGCGCCAGCAGCTTGTACGGGGACTATGGCTACACCTTC; cdr3_aa: CASSLYGDYGYTF; v_call: TRBV5-1; j_call: TRBJ1-2; d_call: .; clone_size: many
cdr3_nt: TGTGCCAGCACCCGGGTGGTCGTCTTACCTGACGGGGGGCGAGCCAAAAACATTCAGTACTTC; cdr3_aa: CASTRVVVLPDGGRAKNIQYF; v_call: TRBV28; j_call: TRBJ2-4; d_call: .; clone_size: .
cdr3_nt: TGTGCCAGCAGCTTCTCCGGGACTTCGGGGCAGCAGTACTTC; cdr3_aa: CASSFSGTSGQQYF; v_call: TRBV5-6; j_call: TRBJ2-7; d_call: .; clone_size: many
cdr3_nt: TGTGCCAGCAGTGAGCTAGCGGGGTCTTCGGGTGAGCAGTTCTTC; cdr3_aa: CASSELAGSSGEQFF; v_call: TRBV2; j_call: TRBJ2-1; d_call: TRBD2; clone_size: few